These 26 T cell receptor beta chains were sequenced from one sample in a study of blood T cell repertoires in COVID-19. Data came from immunoSEQ multiplex PCR; TCRdb stores just in-frame clones and leaves some out. The data hold approximately 140,000 clones, with 70% to 90% observed a single time. The sequenced sample consisted of peripheral blood. Receptor source: a woman aged 40 to 49 with active or convalescent COVID-19.

The rearrangement links TRBV18 to TRBJ1-3, with TRBD1 matching 9 bases. The V and J ends lost 3 bases and 4 bases, in that order; junction bases with no gene match: 1. Germline CDR1 is KGHSH and CDR2 is LQKENI. The CDR3 covers 14 residues. Here the CDR3 reads CASSPGQGGNTIYF. The CDR3 DNA is TGTGCCAGCTCACCGGGACAGGGCGGAAACACCATATATTTT.

The rearrangement links TRBV24-1 to TRBJ2-5, with a weak D call TRBD1 (6 bases). Germline values: CDR1 KGHDR, CDR2 SFDVKD. The CDR3 is made up of 16 amino acids. V lost 4 bases to trimming and J lost 4 bases, with 18 bases between them. CDR3 bases: TGTGCCACCAGTGACCAGGGGCAGGGGCTAGGAGAGACCCAGTACTTC. Translating it yields CATSDQGQGLGETQYF.

The chain employs TRBV25-1 and TRBJ2-1, with 7 bases matching TRBD1. Trimming removed 10 bases from V and 0 bases from J; junction bases left unmatched: 6. Germline CDR1 is MGHDK and CDR2 is SYGVNS. The CDR3 consists of 14 residues. The CDR3 loop is CATRQGSSYNEQFF. As DNA, the CDR3 is TGTGCCACCAGACAGGGAAGCTCCTACAATGAGCAGTTCTTC.

The chain is built from TRBV6-2 or TRBV6-3 and TRBJ2-7, with 11 bases aligning to TRBD2. V dropped 0 bases and J dropped 3; count of bases not matched to a gene: 10. The germline V gene encodes CDR1 MNHEY and CDR2 SVGEGT. The CDR3 is made up of 18 amino acids. The CDR3 region is CASSYSRLAGGLHYEQYF. The CDR3 DNA reads TGTGCCAGCAGTTACTCACGGCTAGCGGGAGGCCTCCACTACGAGCAGTACTTC.

V is TRBV28 and J is TRBJ1-4; D gene uncertain. This CDR3 is built from 15 residues. Germline CDR1 MDHEN, CDR2 SYDVKM. Trimming stripped 6 bases from V and 3 bases from J, with 14 bases between. The CDR3 DNA reads as TGTGCCAGCAGCCCCCTGGGCGTAGCTAATGAAAAACTGTTTTTT. Translation: CASSPLGVANEKLFF. Combining the CDR3 with reference TRBV28 and TRBJ1-4 gives the whole variable domain DVKVTQSSRYLVKRTGEKVFLECVQDMDHENMFWYRQDPGLGLRLIYFSYDVKMKEKGDIPEGYSVSREKKERFSLILESASTNQTSMYLCASSPLGVANEKLFFGSGTQLSVL.

This chain joins TRBV30 and TRBJ1-2, with a weak D call TRBD1 (5 bases). From germline, CDR1 is GTSNPN and CDR2 SVGIG (reference sequence). Trimming shortened V by 3 bases and J by 4 bases, and 12 bases separated the two germline ends. The CDR3 runs to 13 residues. CDR3 sequence: CAWSPQGPYGYTF. CDR3 DNA: TGTGCCTGGAGCCCCCAGGGCCCCTATGGCTACACCTTC.

For this clone: Other nucleotide sequences in the sample specify the same CDR3. The chain links TRBV5-1 to TRBJ1-2; 9 nucleotides line up with TRBD1. CDR1 is SGHRS, CDR2 YFSETQ, per germline. This CDR3 is 14 amino acids long. The junction had 2 bases not matched to a gene; V was cut back by 3 bases and J by 2 bases. The CDR3 loop reads CASSSGQGNYGYTF. In DNA, the CDR3 is TGCGCCAGCAGCTCCGGACAGGGGAACTATGGCTACACCTTC.

The chain is built from TRBV27 and TRBJ2-7; D perhaps matches TRBD1 (6 bases). The germline V gene has CDR1 MNHEY and CDR2 SMNVEV (reference sequence). This CDR3 comprises 15 residues. V was shortened by 5 bases and J by 2 bases, with 16 bases between the two germline ends. This CDR3 reads CASSRQTGPPYEQYF. CDR3 in DNA: TGTGCCAGCAGTCGCCAGACAGGCCCACCCTACGAGCAGTACTTC.

This clone came up a few times. The rearrangement uses TRBV6-5 and TRBJ2-1; 7 bases agree with TRBD2. The CDR3 extends over 14 amino acids. V was pared by 7 bases and J by 5 bases, with 8 bases of the junction left unmatched. Per germline, CDR1 MNHEY and CDR2 SVGAGI. CDR3: CASKVGGRDNEQFF. CDR3 in DNA: TGTGCCAGCAAAGTGGGAGGGAGGGACAATGAGCAGTTCTTC.

The chain has TRBV11-3 and TRBJ2-7; D remains unclear. V lost 4 bases and J 0 bases, leaving 7 bases between the germline ends. CDR3 length: 13 amino acids. CDR1 is SGHNT, CDR2 YENEEA, per germline. CDR3 loop: CASSSRDSYEQYF. CDR3 DNA sequence: TGTGCCAGCAGCTCAAGAGACTCCTACGAGCAGTACTTC.

Here the CDR3 DNA reads TGTGCCAGCAGTTACGGGTCAGGGGCAACTAATGAAAAACTGTTTTTT. It translates to CASSYGSGATNEKLFF. The J gene is TRBJ1-4, the V gene TRBV6-5; weak D call: TRBD1 (6 bases). V was trimmed by 2 bases and J by 0 bases, leaving 10 bases between them. This CDR3 has 16 amino acids. Germline V gene lookup returns CDR1 MNHEY and CDR2 SVGAGI.

V is TRBV6-5 and J is TRBJ1-2; a possible D gene is TRBD1 (5 bases). The CDR3 contains 16 residues. CDR1 MNHEY and CDR2 SVGAGI come from the germline V gene. The ends were cut back, 0 bases at V and 1 base at J, with 12 bases in the middle. The CDR3 sequence is CASSYSEWGVNYGYTF. CDR3 sequence (DNA): TGTGCCAGCAGTTACTCGGAGTGGGGGGTTAACTATGGCTACACCTTC.

The rearrangement links TRBV19 to TRBJ2-3, with TRBD2 matching over 7 bases. CDR3 length equals 17 residues. The germline gives CDR1 LNHDA, CDR2 SQIVND (reference sequence). Trimming at V came to 5 bases and at J to 2 bases, leaving 13 bases not matched to a gene. The CDR3 protein is CASSEWGLTSITDTQYF. Here the CDR3 DNA reads TGTGCCAGTAGTGAATGGGGATTGACTAGCATCACAGATACGCAGTATTTT.

The genes are TRBV18 and TRBJ1-5; no clear D. This CDR3 region has 18 residues. The V end was cut by 0 bases, the J end by 0 bases, with 15 bases between. Germline CDR1 reads KGHSH; CDR2 reads LQKENI. For the CDR3, the DNA is TGTGCCAGCTCACCACCGGGCTCTATAGGCGTTAGCAATCAGCCCCAGCATTTT. Translated, it gives CASSPPGSIGVSNQPQHF.

The rearrangement links TRBV28 to TRBJ1-1; D remains unclear. The CDR3 loop spans 15 amino acids. CDR1 and CDR2 from the germline V gene are MDHEN and SYDVKM. The V and J ends lost 5 bases and 6 bases respectively, with 19 bases between them. The CDR3 nucleotides are TGTGCCAGCAGTCTCCCCTGGGCAGCTGGCGCTGAAGCTTTCTTT. Translation gives CASSLPWAAGAEAFF.

This chain joins TRBV5-4 and TRBJ1-2, with 9 bases fitting TRBD1. Looked up from germline, CDR1 is SGHNT and CDR2 is YYREEE (reference sequence). This CDR3 is 16 amino acids long. Trimming cost V 4 bases and J 1 base; bases outside gene matches: 8. CDR3 sequence reads: CASSPGGGQGNYGYTF. CDR3 bases: TGTGCCAGCAGCCCAGGGGGGGGACAGGGTAACTATGGCTACACCTTC.

This sequence joins TRBV29-1 and TRBJ1-2; no reliable D call. Trimming took 6 bases from V and 5 from J, leaving 13 bases between them. This CDR3 is built from 12 residues. Germline CDR1 is SQVTM and CDR2 is ANQGSEA. CDR3 bases: TGCAGCGTGCTTAGGCCGGGGTATGGCTACACCTTC. Protein product: CSVLRPGYGYTF.

The gene calls are TRBV5-4 and TRBJ1-2; D is perhaps TRBD1 (6 bases). Per the germline V gene, CDR1 is SGHNT and CDR2 is YYREEE (reference sequence). V was cut by 0 bases and J by 3 bases, with 12 bases left in between. There are 15 residues in the CDR3. CDR3 coding DNA: TGTGCCAGCAGCTTGGACAGGGCCAATTACTATGGCTACACCTTC. It is translated as CASSLDRANYYGYTF.

The rearrangement links TRBV28 to TRBJ2-6; 7 positions agree with TRBD1. V shed 6 bases and J 1 base; nucleotides not matched to a gene: 3. This CDR3 has 15 amino acids. Germline V CDR1 and CDR2: MDHEN, SYDVKM. CDR3 loop: CASSPTGSGANVLTF. Here the CDR3 DNA reads TGTGCCAGCAGCCCGACAGGGTCTGGGGCCAACGTCCTGACTTTC. Full variable domain (remainder filled in from reference TRBV28 and TRBJ2-6): DVKVTQSSRYLVKRTGEKVFLECVQDMDHENMFWYRQDPGLGLRLIYFSYDVKMKEKGDIPEGYSVSREKKERFSLILESASTNQTSMYLCASSPTGSGANVLTFGAGSRLTVL.

This chain uses TRBV21-1 with TRBJ1-1; the table calls TRBD1, which could not be checked here. TRBV21-1 is shown as a pseudogene. The CDR3 spans 13 residues. CDR3 nucleotide sequence: TGTGCCAGCACCCAGACAGGTTCCACTGAAGCTTTCTTT. It encodes CASTQTGSTEAFF.

The chain uses TRBV3-1 (or the pseudogene TRBV3-2) and TRBJ2-7; TRBD1 aligns across 9 bases. Germline V gene sequence: CDR1 LGHDT, CDR2 YNNKEL (reference sequence). CDR3 size: 17 residues. After removal of 1 base from V and 2 bases from J, the junction contained 9 bases not matched to a gene. The CDR3 DNA reads TGTGCCAGCAGCCAAGGTCGACCGGGACAGGGAGCCTACGAGCAGTACTTC. The encoded protein is CASSQGRPGQGAYEQYF.

This clone has just one count. The chain has TRBV28 and TRBJ1-2; 7 positions match TRBD1. In germline, CDR1 is MDHEN, CDR2 SYDVKM. The CDR3 is made up of 15 amino acids. The V gene end was trimmed by 5 bases and the J gene end by 2 bases; junction bases not matched to a gene: 8. DNA of the CDR3: TGTGCCAGCAGTATGGCAGGGGGTCAGAACTATGGCTACACCTTC. Translation gives CASSMAGGQNYGYTF.

V gene TRBV5-1 combines with J gene TRBJ2-1; 8 bases are shared with TRBD1. V shed 6 bases and J 7 bases; nucleotides not matched to a gene: 12. Germline CDR1 and CDR2: SGHRS and YFSETQ. The CDR3 length is 15 residues. CDR3 nucleotides: TGCGCCAGCACCTCACGCGGACAGGGTCGGAATGAGCAGTTCTTC. Translated: CASTSRGQGRNEQFF. The variable domain in full, completed from reference TRBV5-1 and TRBJ2-1, reads KAGVTQTPRYLIKTRGQQVTLSCSPISGHRSVSWYQQTPGQGLQFLFEYFSETQRNKGNFPGRFSGRQFSNSRSEMNVSTLELGDSALYLCASTSRGQGRNEQFFGPGTRLTVL.

V is TRBV9 and J is TRBJ2-3, with 8 bases aligning to TRBD2. This CDR3 region has 15 residues. In germline, CDR1 is SGDLS, CDR2 YYNGEE. The ends lost 4 bases at V and 4 bases at J; junction bases unmatched: 8. The CDR3 coding sequence is TGTGCCAGCAGCCTAGATCGGGGGGGCCCAGATACGCAGTATTTT. Translated, it gives CASSLDRGGPDTQYF.

The rearrangement uses TRBV7-2 and TRBJ2-7, with D possibly matching TRBD1 (5 bases). V lost 3 bases, J lost 3 bases, and 9 bases lay in between. Looked up from germline, CDR1 is SGHTA and CDR2 is FQGNSA. The CDR3 is 13 amino acids. CDR3 protein: CASSFGHFYEQYF. The CDR3 DNA reads as TGTGCCAGCAGCTTTGGACACTTCTACGAGCAGTACTTC.

V usage is TRBV29-1 and J usage is TRBJ1-4; D is uncertain. Germline CDR1 and CDR2: SQVTM and ANQGSEA. Trimming took 5 bases from V and 1 from J, leaving 8 bases between them. The CDR3 runs to 13 residues. The CDR3 DNA follows: TGCAGCGTTAAGAGACAAACTAATGAAAAACTGTTTTTT. Translation: CSVKRQTNEKLFF. The variable domain in full, with the rest retrieved from reference TRBV29-1 and TRBJ1-4, is SAVISQKPSRDICQRGTSLTIQCQVDSQVTMMFWYRQQPGQSLTLIATANQGSEATYESGFVIDKFPISRPNLTFSTLTVSNMSPEDSSIYLCSVKRQTNEKLFFGSGTQLSVL.